Following are 32 T cell receptor beta chains from one sample sequenced in a study of Graves' ophthalmopathy and Graves' hyperthyroidism. The study amplified TCR beta CDR3 regions using RNA transcripts. RT-PCR in the first round used HTBI primers; a second-round multiplex PCR followed. MiXCR, run by TCRdb on the multiplex PCR reads, gives a single entry per CDR3 protein. The sample contains about 700,000 distinct CDR3 sequences, about two fifths of which appear only once. Sequenced: peripheral blood. Receptor source: an adult man with Graves' ophthalmopathy.

The V gene is TRBV29-1, the J gene TRBJ2-5, with D uncertain. The V gene's germline CDR1 is SQVTM and CDR2 ANQGSEA. Trimming shortened V by 7 bases and J by 0 bases, and 15 bases separated the two germline ends. The length of the CDR3 is 14 residues. Here the CDR3 DNA reads TGCAGCGGGGTGCCCTCGGGCCACCAAGAGACCCAGTACTTC. Its protein is CSGVPSGHQETQYF.

The V call is TRBV24-1, the J call TRBJ2-3; 10 bases are shared with TRBD1. Per germline, CDR1 KGHDR and CDR2 SFDVKD. V shed 7 bases, J shed 0 bases, and the junction held 9 bases outside the gene matches. The CDR3 length is 17 residues. The CDR3 loop is CATSSTGQGVSTDTQYF. Written as DNA, the CDR3 is TGTGCCACCAGCTCTACAGGACAGGGGGTGAGCACAGATACGCAGTATTTT.

This clonotype was detected only once. The junction departs from the called germline gene at one end, perhaps through a read error. V and J are TRBV5-1 and TRBJ2-5; 9 bases are a match to TRBD2. The end of the DNA aligns better with TRBJ2-1, so the J call may be wrong. The CDR3 extends over 14 amino acids. Germline lookup yields CDR1 SGHRS and CDR2 YFSETQ. The chain's CDR3 is CASSTRGGAYEQFF. The CDR3 coding sequence is TGTGCCAGCAGCACCCGCGGGGGGGCCTATGAGCAGTTCTTC.

The chain employs TRBV25-1 and TRBJ2-7; TRBD1 matches 8 bases. Losses at the gene ends were 8 bases for V and 3 bases for J; bases not matched to a gene: 3. This CDR3 has 12 residues. Germline-derived CDR1 and CDR2 are MGHDK and SYGVNS. The DNA for the CDR3 is TGTGCCAGCGAAACAGGGGGCTACGAGCAGTACTTC. It translates to CASETGGYEQYF.

The sample holds many counts of this clonotype. The chain links TRBV7-8 to TRBJ1-4; TRBD1 is a possible D gene (5 bases). The CDR3 loop spans 15 amino acids. Germline V gene sequence: CDR1 SGHVS, CDR2 FQNEAQ. Trimming left V 5 bases short and J 4 bases short, with 14 bases between. The CDR3 coding sequence is TGTGCCAGCAGCCCGGGACGGCTCTTTAATGAAAAACTGTTTTTT. Translated, it gives CASSPGRLFNEKLFF.

This chain links TRBV25-1 with TRBJ1-6, with D tentatively TRBD1 (5 bases). The V gene's germline CDR1 is MGHDK and CDR2 SYGVNS. V gave up 0 bases and J gave up 8 bases, with 14 bases separating them. The CDR3 spans 16 residues. This CDR3 reads CASSEYKGTAYSPLHF. As DNA, the CDR3 is TGTGCCAGCAGTGAATATAAGGGGACGGCATATTCACCCCTCCACTTT.

This clonotype has a count of ten or more. The chain couples TRBV7-2 to TRBJ2-7; 12 nucleotides align to TRBD1. The CDR3 loop spans 15 amino acids. V dropped 4 bases and J dropped 7; count of bases not matched to a gene: 8. CDR1 is SGHTA, CDR2 FQGNSA, per germline. The CDR3 DNA sequence: TGTGCCAGCAGCTCTCGGGACAGGGGGCAGGGGGAGCAGTACTTC. Protein sequence: CASSSRDRGQGEQYF.

The chain is built from TRBV7-2 and TRBJ2-3; D gene unclear. The CDR3 runs 13 residues. Trimming shortened V by 6 bases and J by 0 bases, and 7 bases separated the two germline ends. Looked up from germline, CDR1 is SGHTA and CDR2 is FQGNSA. CDR3 protein: CASRASSTDTQYF. The CDR3 bases are TGTGCCAGCAGGGCTTCGAGCACAGATACGCAGTATTTT.

V usage is TRBV7-9 and J usage is TRBJ2-7, with D perhaps assigned TRBD1 or TRBD2 (6 bases each). CDR1 is SEHNR and CDR2 is FQNEAQ in the germline V gene (reference sequence). Trimming pared 1 base from V and 2 bases from J, leaving 15 bases between. The CDR3 spans 16 residues. The CDR3 region has the DNA TGTGCCAGCAGCTTAGGGGGGGCGGGTGTTACCTACGAGCAGTACTTC. It codes for CASSLGGAGVTYEQYF.

In its sample, this clonotype was seen many times. Mismatch with germline at one junction end may stem from a read error. The J gene is TRBJ1-2, the V gene TRBV7-9; no clear D gene. Germline V lookup: CDR1 SEHNR, CDR2 FQNEAQ (reference sequence). This CDR3 is 16 amino acids long. The CDR3 region is CASSPSSTLRFYGYTF. For the CDR3, the DNA is TGCGCCAGCAGCCCGAGCTCGACATTACGGTTCTATGGCTACACCTTC.

A note on this clonotype: Mismatch with germline at one junction end may stem from a read error. The V and J genes are TRBV10-2 and TRBJ1-5, with 7 bases lining up with TRBD1. CDR1 and CDR2 from the germline V gene are WSHSY and SAAADI. The CDR3 is 13 amino acids. DNA of the CDR3: TGTGCCAGCAGTCAGGGACAGTATCAGCCCCAGCATTTT. This translates into CASSQGQYQPQHF.

The chain recombines TRBV7-2 with TRBJ2-7; a possible D gene is TRBD2 (6 bases). This CDR3 is built from 17 residues. In germline, CDR1 is SGHTA, CDR2 FQGNSA. V was cut by 1 base and J by 3 bases, with 19 bases left in between. CDR3 sequence (DNA): TGTGCCAGCAGCTTAGACGGGGGACCGCGGAGTATCTACGAGCAGTACTTC. It yields the protein CASSLDGGPRSIYEQYF.

The chain is built from TRBV29-1 and TRBJ2-2; 10 bases fit TRBD1. CDR3 size: 15 residues. Trimming at V came to 5 bases and at J to 6 bases, leaving 9 bases not matched to a gene. From germline, CDR1 is SQVTM and CDR2 ANQGSEA. CDR3 nucleotides: TGCAGCGTTCCCGGGACAGGGGTCTTCTCCGGGGAGCTGTTTTTT. It encodes CSVPGTGVFSGELFF.

Comment on this clonotype: Its ends do not fully match the called genes, so a read error is possible. The V gene is TRBV7-2, the J gene TRBJ1-1, with no clear D. CDR1 and CDR2 from the germline V gene are SGHTA and FQGNSA. This CDR3 is built from 15 residues. In DNA form, the CDR3 reads TGCGCCAGCAGCCAACCTTGGGCACCGAACACTGAAGCTTTCTTT. Translated, it gives CASSQPWAPNTEAFF.

This rearrangement joins TRBV29-1 to TRBJ2-5, with D possibly being TRBD1 or TRBD2 (6 bases each). Germline CDR1 SQVTM, CDR2 ANQGSEA. This CDR3 has 10 amino acids. V dropped 6 bases and J dropped 7 bases, with 9 bases sitting between them. CDR3 DNA: TGCAGCGTCGGGGGCGGGACCCAGTACTTC. It translates to CSVGGGTQYF.

For this clonotype: A much larger clone is a single base away; this may be a read error. V and J are TRBV20-1 and TRBJ1-2, with TRBD1 as a possible D gene (6 bases). The CDR3 totals 16 residues. Trimming removed 0 bases at V and 6 bases at J, with 20 bases between. The germline CDR1 and CDR2 sequences are DFQATT and SNEGSKA (reference sequence). The CDR3 DNA reads as TGCAGTGCTAGAGATAGGGGGAGAGAACGCTACCATGGCTACACCTTC. It translates to CSARDRGRERYHGYTF.

This clonotype has only one observation. The genes are TRBV27 and TRBJ1-1; D is ambiguous. CDR1 is MNHEY and CDR2 is SMNVEV in the germline V gene (reference sequence). V lost 6 bases, J lost 0 bases, and 8 bases lay in between. The length of the CDR3 is 13 residues. In DNA, the CDR3 is TGTGCCAGCAGGCAGGAAATGAACACTGAAGCTTTCTTT. The encoded protein is CASRQEMNTEAFF.

CDR3 sequence reads: CASRQGQGHGYTF. The CDR3 DNA sequence: TGTGCCAGCAGGCAGGGTCAGGGACATGGCTACACCTTC. This chain uses TRBV25-1 with TRBJ1-2; D might be TRBD1 (5 bases). CDR3 length: 13 amino acids. Germline CDR1 and CDR2: MGHDK and SYGVNS. Trimming stripped 6 bases from V and 6 bases from J, with 14 bases between.

This clonotype was recorded many times. The CDR3 loop is CASSLAGLYQPQHF. Written as DNA, the CDR3 is TGTGCCAGCAGCCTCGCGGGGTTGTATCAGCCCCAGCATTTT. The V call is TRBV7-2, the J call TRBJ1-5; unclear D gene. Trimming shortened V by 5 bases and J by 5 bases, and 13 bases separated the two germline ends. The CDR3 runs 14 residues. CDR1 and CDR2 (germline): SGHTA, FQGNSA.

This clonotype was recorded many times. The rearrangement joins TRBV10-3 to TRBJ1-2; 8 bases line up with TRBD1. CDR1 is ENHRY, CDR2 SYGVKD, per germline. V gave up 3 bases and J gave up 1 base; unmatched junction bases: 4. The CDR3 runs to 15 residues. The CDR3 DNA reads as TGTGCCATCAGTGACTTCGGACAGGGTAACTATGGCTACACCTTC. Its translation: CAISDFGQGNYGYTF.

The rearrangement uses TRBV15 and TRBJ1-2, with a tentative D call TRBD1 (5 bases). Germline-derived CDR1 and CDR2 are LNHNV and YYDKDF (reference sequence). With 1 base removed from V and 4 bases from J, the gap between germline ends came to 10 bases. CDR3 size: 14 residues. CDR3 DNA: TGTGCCACCAGCAGAGTCCGAGGGGCCTATGGCTACACCTTC. Translated: CATSRVRGAYGYTF.

The CDR3 DNA sequence: TGCAGTGCCAGAACCACAGGGAACTATGGCTACACCTTC. It encodes CSARTTGNYGYTF. J is TRBJ1-2 and V is TRBV20-1; D possibly corresponds to TRBD1 (6 bases). Trimming took 6 bases from V and 2 from J, leaving 13 bases between them. The germline gives CDR1 DFQATT, CDR2 SNEGSKA (reference sequence). The CDR3 covers 13 residues.

V is TRBV11-2 and J is TRBJ1-1, with D possibly TRBD1 on 5 matching bases. Germline CDR1 SGHAT, CDR2 FQNNGV. V shed 7 bases and J shed 4 bases, with 13 bases lying between them. The CDR3 is 13 residues long. Here the CDR3 DNA reads TGTGCCAGCAACCTGGGGGGGGTCACTGAAGCTTTCTTT. Protein product: CASNLGGVTEAFF. Full variable domain (missing parts from reference TRBV11-2 and TRBJ1-1): EAGVAQSPRYKIIEKRQSVAFWCNPISGHATLYWYQQILGQGPKLLIQFQNNGVVDDSQLPKDRFSAERLKGVDSTLKIQPAKLEDSAVYLCASNLGGVTEAFFGQGTRLTVV.

This chain connects TRBV9 to TRBJ2-7; 9 nucleotides line up with TRBD2. The V gene end was trimmed by 0 bases and the J gene end by 2 bases; junction bases not matched to a gene: 6. This CDR3 spans 16 amino acids. Germline V gene sequence: CDR1 SGDLS, CDR2 YYNGEE. DNA of the CDR3: TGTGCCAGCAGCGTAGATGTAGGGACTAGCCCCTACGAGCAGTACTTC. Its translation is CASSVDVGTSPYEQYF.

For this clonotype: One end of the junction does not line up with germline, which may come from a read error. The rearrangement links TRBV5-6 to TRBJ2-7; D might be TRBD2 (6 bases). Germline lookup yields CDR1 SGHDT and CDR2 YYEEEE. This CDR3 has 16 amino acids. The CDR3, as DNA: TGTGCCAGCAGCTTGACCGGCGGGGAGACTTCCTACGAGCAATACTTC. It yields the protein CASSLTGGETSYEQYF.

On this clonotype: A much larger clone lies one base from this, so it may be a read error. The chain carries TRBV5-6 and TRBJ2-5, with 9 nucleotides matching TRBD2. The CDR3 runs 16 residues. CDR1 SGHDT and CDR2 YYEEEE come from the germline V gene. The CDR3 bases are TGTGCCGGCAGCTTGGTGTCGCTAGCGGGGTTGGAGACCCAGTACTTC. Amino acid sequence: CAGSLVSLAGLETQYF.

With respect to this clonotype: This may be a read error: a much more frequent sequence differs by one nucleotide. The genes are TRBV20-1 and TRBJ1-2, with TRBD1 identical over 7 bases. The J segment lost 11 bases and the V segment lost 4 bases, leaving 10 bases of the junction unmatched. The CDR3 runs to 12 residues. Germline assignment: CDR1 DFQATT and CDR2 SNEGSKA (reference sequence). The CDR3, as DNA: TGCAGTGCTACGGAAGACAGGGAACTTTACACCTTC. Its protein product is CSATEDRELYTF.

The DNA of the CDR3 is TGCAGCGTGACCCTCGCAGGGGCCAACGTCCTGACTTTC. It encodes CSVTLAGANVLTF. The chain links TRBV29-1 to TRBJ2-6; no reliable D call. CDR3 size: 13 residues. The germline V gene encodes CDR1 SQVTM and CDR2 ANQGSEA. The V gene lost 6 bases and the J gene lost 4 bases, with 10 bases spanning the gap.

This rearrangement joins TRBV5-4 to TRBJ2-6; D may be TRBD1 (6 bases). The CDR3 contains 18 residues. The V end was cut by 4 bases, the J end by 4 bases, with 21 bases between. Germline CDR1 and CDR2: SGHNT and YYREEE (reference sequence). The CDR3 nucleotides are TGTGCCAGCAGCCCCCGGACAGCCGCCACCCCCGGGGCCAACGTCCTGACTTTC. Its translation is CASSPRTAATPGANVLTF. Variable domain in full (rest from reference TRBV5-4 and TRBJ2-6): ETGVTQSPTHLIKTRGQQVTLRCSSQSGHNTVSWYQQALGQGPQFIFQYYREEENGRGNFPPRFSGLQFPNYSSELNVNALELDDSALYLCASSPRTAATPGANVLTFGAGSRLTVL.

This clonotype has a count of ten or more. The chain couples TRBV2 to TRBJ2-5, with TRBD2 as a possible D gene (7 bases). The CDR3 is made up of 15 amino acids. Between the trimmed V and J ends, which lost 11 bases and 2 bases, there was a span of 21 bases. Germline CDR1 is SNHLY and CDR2 is FYNNEI. The DNA of the CDR3 is TGTGCCTCGAGGAAAGAGGGGGGGGCGCAAGAGACCCAGTACTTC. Its translation is CASRKEGGAQETQYF. Supplemented by reference TRBV2 and TRBJ2-5, the full variable domain reads EPEVTQTPSHQVTQMGQEVILRCVPISNHLYFYWYRQILGQKVEFLVSFYNNEISEKSEIFDDQFSVERPDGSNFTLKIRSTKLEDSAMYFCASRKEGGAQETQYFGPGTRLLVL.

This clonotype was seen ten or more times. The V call is TRBV7-8, the J call TRBJ2-7; TRBD2 matches at 7 bases. CDR1 and CDR2 (germline): SGHVS, FQNEAQ. CDR3 length: 14 amino acids. The junction had 7 bases not matched to a gene; V was cut back by 5 bases and J by 3 bases. CDR3 nucleotides: TGTGCCAGCAGCCCGGGGAGGGGCGGCTACGAGCAGTACTTC. Its protein product is CASSPGRGGYEQYF.

Many counts were recorded for this clonotype. The rearrangement links TRBV20-1 to TRBJ2-5; 7 nucleotides match TRBD1. The CDR3 spans 14 residues. With 2 bases clipped from V and 3 bases from J, the junction kept 6 bases outside the gene matches. Germline V gives CDR1 DFQATT, CDR2 SNEGSKA (reference sequence). The CDR3: CSARTGAQEETQYF. The CDR3 DNA follows: TGCAGTGCTAGAACAGGGGCGCAGGAAGAGACCCAGTACTTC.